A single sample gave rise to the 13 T cell receptor beta chains below, sequenced in a study of blood T cells in healthy people across ages. Primers used in a second PCR of roughly 6 to 12 cycles were a sample-barcoded 5' primer and a J-beta primer mix. TCRdb called the 5' RACE reads again in MiXCR, with one record for every CDR3 protein. The sample lists about a million distinct CDR3 sequences, more than 30% occurring once. Sequencing used blood. The receptors come from a man between 18 and 29 years old in good health.

This clonotype was seen a handful of times. This rearrangement joins TRBV6-6 to TRBJ2-3; unclear D gene. V was shortened by 0 bases and J by 5 bases, with 6 bases between the two germline ends. The CDR3 runs to 13 residues. Germline V gene data show CDR1 as MNHNY and CDR2 as SVGAGI (reference sequence). CDR3 protein: CASSYSRVDTQYF. The CDR3, as DNA: TGTGCCAGCAGTTACTCGAGAGTAGATACGCAGTATTTT.

Note on this clonotype: A read error may be the cause here, since a much bigger clone is one base away. The genes are TRBV6-6 and TRBJ1-5; no clear D gene. CDR1 and CDR2 (germline): MNHNY, SVGAGI (reference sequence). The CDR3 contains 12 residues. The CDR3: CASTASDQPQHF. CDR3 sequence (DNA): TGTGCCAGCACGGCTAGCGATCAGCCCCAGCATTTT.

This clonotype was observed at least ten times. This chain uses TRBV10-3 with TRBJ2-1; D is perhaps TRBD1 (6 bases). CDR1 and CDR2 (germline): ENHRY, SYGVKD. V lost 0 bases and J lost 7, with 16 bases in between. The CDR3 contains 16 residues. CDR3: CAISESWADRGNEQFF. In DNA form, the CDR3 reads TGTGCCATCAGTGAGTCTTGGGCGGATAGGGGGAATGAGCAGTTCTTC.

CDR3 sequence reads: CASSRDVGETQYF. The DNA of the CDR3 is TGTGCCAGCAGCCGGGACGTCGGGGAGACCCAGTACTTC. The V and J genes are TRBV4-2 and TRBJ2-7; D is tentatively TRBD1 or TRBD2 (5 bases each). TRBJ2-5 matches the DNA end more closely, so the J call is doubtful. The CDR3 covers 13 residues. Germline V CDR1 and CDR2: LGHNA, YNFKEQ.

There are a few counts of this clonotype. The chain uses TRBV20-1 and TRBJ2-1; 9 bases are a match to TRBD2. There are 14 residues in the CDR3. Germline trimming cut 2 bases from V and 7 bases from J; bases unmatched to any gene: 6. Germline values: CDR1 DFQATT, CDR2 SNEGSKA (reference sequence). DNA of the CDR3: TGCAGTGCTAGACTCGGGACTAGCCGGAATGAGCAGTTCTTC. Translated: CSARLGTSRNEQFF.

The rearrangement joins TRBV12-5 to TRBJ1-1; TRBD1 is a possible D gene (5 bases). V was clipped by 7 bases and J by 4 bases, with 16 bases between them. CDR3 length equals 14 residues. Per germline, CDR1 LGHNT and CDR2 FRNRAP. The CDR3 DNA follows: TGTGCTAGTGCCAAGACAGAATCCTCCACTGAAGCTTTCTTT. Residues: CASAKTESSTEAFF.

The chain carries TRBV20-1 and TRBJ1-6; D remains ambiguous. The CDR3 extends over 14 amino acids. V lost 6 bases to trimming and J lost 8 bases, with 17 bases between them. Looked up from germline, CDR1 is DFQATT and CDR2 is SNEGSKA (reference sequence). CDR3 sequence: CSAVGRNWDSPLHF. CDR3 bases: TGCAGTGCCGTTGGGAGGAATTGGGATTCACCCCTCCACTTT.

In DNA form, the CDR3 reads TGCAGTGCTAGCTCCTTGGTCAAAAACATTCAGTACTTC. Translation gives CSASSLVKNIQYF. This chain connects TRBV20-1 to TRBJ2-4; D unresolved. Germline-derived CDR1 and CDR2 are DFQATT and SNEGSKA (reference sequence). The V and J ends lost 3 bases and 3 bases respectively, with 9 bases between them. This CDR3 contains 13 residues.

The rearrangement joins TRBV20-1 to TRBJ1-4; 8 bases map to TRBD1. The CDR3 is 14 residues long. The germline gives CDR1 DFQATT, CDR2 SNEGSKA (reference sequence). The junction had 11 bases not matched to a gene; V was cut back by 6 bases and J by 8 bases. The CDR3 DNA is TGCAGTGCCCCAGCCGGGACAGGAGGAGAAAAACTGTTTTTT. Translated: CSAPAGTGGEKLFF.

This clonotype was observed once. This chain uses TRBV10-3 with TRBJ2-1, with a possible D match to TRBD2 (6 bases). Germline-derived CDR1 and CDR2 are ENHRY and SYGVKD. This CDR3 spans 15 amino acids. V gave up 4 bases and J gave up 3 bases, with 13 bases separating them. This chain's CDR3 is CAISGVADGYNEQFF. The DNA for the CDR3 is TGTGCCATCAGTGGGGTAGCGGATGGCTACAATGAGCAGTTCTTC.

The chain is built from TRBV12-3 or TRBV12-4 and TRBJ2-3; possibly TRBD1 or TRBD2 for D (5 bases each). This CDR3 has 17 residues. V was clipped by 7 bases and J by 1 base, with 21 bases between them. The CDR3 region has the DNA TGTGCCAGCAATACTAGGGGCTGTCACCGCGGCACAGATACGCAGTATTTT. This sequence encodes CASNTRGCHRGTDTQYF.

At least ten counts were recorded for this clonotype. The V gene is TRBV12-3 or TRBV12-4, the J gene TRBJ1-2, with D possibly being TRBD1 (6 bases). This CDR3 contains 15 residues. The V end was cut by 3 bases, the J end by 5 bases, with 16 bases between. The CDR3 is CASSFGSQGTYGYTF. As DNA, the CDR3 is TGTGCCAGCAGTTTTGGATCGCAGGGGACATATGGCTACACCTTC.

The rearrangement joins TRBV18 to TRBJ2-3; the D gene is possibly TRBD1 (6 bases). This CDR3 is 17 amino acids long. V lost 3 bases, J lost 0 bases, and 16 bases lay in between. Germline CDR1 and CDR2: KGHSH and LQKENI. This CDR3 is CASSPRQETTSTDTQYF. CDR3 bases: TGTGCCAGCTCACCCCGACAGGAGACAACTAGCACAGATACGCAGTATTTT.